This TCR beta chain was captured by sequencing in a study of T cells in Graves' hyperthyroidism and ophthalmopathy. Study conclusions and caveats: Most thyroid clonotypes that were expanded above 0.001 also turned up in blood. Ophthalmopathy was distinguished from stable hyperthyroidism by 13 V-J signatures.

Uncontrolled infection, other autoimmune disease, pregnancy or lactation excluded patients. At least ten counts were recorded for this clonotype. Its cognate antigen is unknown. TCR beta CDR3 sequences were amplified from RNA transcripts. The TCR CDR3 first-round RT-PCR relied on the HTBI primer set. TCRdb processed the multiplex PCR reads anew with MiXCR; each CDR3 protein has one entry. The table lists a few hundred thousand distinct CDR3 sequences, approximately 17% of them singletons. The specimen was blood. The receptor comes from a woman aged 18-30 years with Graves' ophthalmopathy.

The CDR3, as DNA: TGTGCCAGCAGCTTATCACGGGGCACCTACGAGCAGTACTTC. Translated: CASSLSRGTYEQYF. The chain links TRBV11-2 to TRBJ2-7; D tentatively reads TRBD1 or TRBD2 (5 bases each). The CDR3 consists of 14 residues. Germline CDR1 reads SGHAT; CDR2 reads FQNNGV. Trimming pared 2 bases from V and 2 bases from J, leaving 10 bases between.